Listed below are T cell receptor beta chains from one sample, sequenced in a study of response to subunit inactivated influenza vaccine. TCRdb re-called the RT-PCR reads with MiXCR, one entry per CDR3 protein. Of about 500,000 distinct CDR3 sequences in the sample, 15% to 20% were seen once. Sequenced here: CD4+ T cells sorted from PBMCs, sampled less than 25 months after vaccination. These receptors all stem from a man in his fifties or sixties who received an inactivated influenza vaccine. Each CDR3 is given with its conserved first and last residue. A D gene is named only where the DNA matches it firmly. Size tells how often a clone was seen (once, few, many) or the class of an expanded clone, and some rows leave it out.

d_gene,j_gene,v_gene,abundance,CDR3nt,CDR3aa
TRBD2,TRBJ2-1,TRBV5-1,NA,TGCGCCAGCAGCGTGGGACTAGCGGGCGGCAATGAGCAGTTCTTC,CASSVGLAGGNEQFF
NA,TRBJ2-7,TRBV7-9,NA,TGTGCCAGCAGCGTTGACAGACCCTACGAGCAGTACTTC,CASSVDRPYEQYF
TRBD2,TRBJ2-1,TRBV6-5,few,TGTGCCAGCAGTTACTTAACTAGCGGGGCAGCGTACAATGAGCAGTTCTTC,CASSYLTSGAAYNEQFF
NA,TRBJ2-2,TRBV7-2,NA,TGTGCCAGCAGCTTAGTCTCTACCGGGGAGCTGTTTTTT,CASSLVSTGELFF
NA,TRBJ1-4,TRBV12-3/TRBV12-4,NA,TGTGCCAGCAGTTTTCCCGGATCTAATGAAAAACTGTTTTTT,CASSFPGSNEKLFF
TRBD1,TRBJ2-3,TRBV4-2,NA,TGTGCCAGCAGCCATGGAGTACGGGGACAGGGGGCAGATACGCAGTATTTT,CASSHGVRGQGADTQYF
TRBD2,TRBJ2-2,TRBV24-1,NA,TGTGCCACCAGTGATTCCAGACTAGCGGGAGTGACCGGGGAGCTGTTTTTT,CATSDSRLAGVTGELFF
NA,TRBJ2-5,TRBV6-1,NA,TGTGCCAGCAGTGAAGGATGGGGCGGGGAGACCCAGTACTTC,CASSEGWGGETQYF
NA,TRBJ2-7,TRBV10-3,NA,TGTGCCATCAGCCGGGACTGGGACGAGCAGTACTTC,CAISRDWDEQYF
NA,TRBJ1-1,TRBV4-3,few,TGCGCCAGCAGCCCAGGACCGTCAGGGGCCACTGAAGCTTTCTTT,CASSPGPSGATEAFF
TRBD2,TRBJ2-1,TRBV28,NA,TGTGCCAGCAGTCTTAACGGACTAGCGGTCAATGAGCAGTTCTTC,CASSLNGLAVNEQFF
NA,TRBJ2-7,TRBV7-9,few,TGTGCCAGCAGCTTAACCGAGGGAGGCTACGAGCAGTACTTC,CASSLTEGGYEQYF
NA,TRBJ1-1,TRBV5-1,few,TGCGCCAGCAGCCAGGGACACGGGTTGAACACTGAAGCTTTCTTT,CASSQGHGLNTEAFF
NA,TRBJ1-2,TRBV28,NA,TGTGCCAGCGAAGCTAACTATGGCTACACCTTC,CASEANYGYTF
TRBD2,TRBJ2-5,TRBV9,NA,TGTGCCAGCAGCGTAGGACTAGCGGGACACGAGACCCAGTACTTC,CASSVGLAGHETQYF
TRBD2,TRBJ2-1,TRBV20-1,NA,TGCAGTGCTAGCCCCAGCGGGAATACCTACAATGAGCAGTTCTTC,CSASPSGNTYNEQFF